These T cell receptor beta chains were read from a single sample in a study of blood T cells in healthy people across ages. One entry per CDR3 protein results from TCRdb running MiXCR on the 5' RACE reads. This table has hundreds of thousands of distinct CDR3 sequences, around 68% appearing once. Sequenced: blood. These receptors originate from a man aged 25 to 40 in good health. The CDR3 runs from the conserved cysteine through the conserved F or W. D genes are given only for firm matches. Expanded clones are given a class, and other clones once, few, many or no size at all.

>TRBJ2-7|.|.|TRBV3-1
TGTGCCAGCAGCCAAGATGGGCCTAAATCCTACGAGCAGTACTTC
CASSQDGPKSYEQYF
>TRBJ2-3|.|.|TRBV24-1
TGTGCCACCAGTGGTTCAGACACTACAGATACGCAGTATTTT
CATSGSDTTDTQYF
>TRBJ1-1|.|.|TRBV6-2/TRBV6-3
TGTGCCAGCAGTTACTCGCTCGGGGGTACTGAAGCTTTCTTT
CASSYSLGGTEAFF
>TRBJ2-1|.|.|TRBV3-1
TGTGCCAGCAGCCGAGGGGAAACAGGGTACAATGAGCAGTTCTTC
CASSRGETGYNEQFF
>TRBJ2-7|.|.|TRBV6-1
TGTGCCAGCAGTGGAGTCCTGGACTACGAGCAGTACTTC
CASSGVLDYEQYF
>TRBJ2-3|TRBD2|.|TRBV28
TGTGCCAGCAGTCCTAGCGGGGGGGTAGCAGATACGCAGTATTTT
CASSPSGGVADTQYF
>TRBJ1-2|TRBD1|.|TRBV28
TGTGCCAGCAGTTTAGGAGGACAGGCCGGAAACTATGGCTACACCTTC
CASSLGGQAGNYGYTF
>TRBJ2-1|.|.|TRBV15
TGTGCCACCAGCAGTTCAGGACTCTACAATGAGCAGTTCTTC
CATSSSGLYNEQFF
>TRBJ2-1|TRBD2|many|TRBV2
TGTGCCAGCAGGCAGGGACTAGCGGGGTCTGAGCAGTTCTTC
CASRQGLAGSEQFF
>TRBJ2-5|TRBD2|.|TRBV5-1
TGCGCCAGCAGAAGAAGCGGGGATTGGGAGACCCAGTACTTC
CASRRSGDWETQYF
>TRBJ2-3|.|.|TRBV20-1
TGCAGTGTCGTGGGGCGGAACACAGATACGCAGTATTTT
CSVVGRNTDTQYF
>TRBJ2-4|TRBD1|.|TRBV7-2
TGCGCCAGCAGCTTAGGATTAGGGGGCCGGACCAAAAACATTCAGTACTTC
CASSLGLGGRTKNIQYF
>TRBJ1-2|TRBD1|.|TRBV10-3
TGTGCCATCAGTCCCGGGACAGGGGCCGACTATGGCTACACCTTC
CAISPGTGADYGYTF
>TRBJ2-2|.|.|TRBV28
TGTGCCAGCCATGGACCGGGACAAACCCTTCCTGGGGTCACCGGGGAGCTGTTTTTT
CASHGPGQTLPGVTGELFF
>TRBJ2-7|TRBD2|.|TRBV5-1
TGCGCCAGCAGCCTTCTAGGACTAGCGGGCCTCTCCTACGAGCAGTACTTC
CASSLLGLAGLSYEQYF
>TRBJ2-7|.|.|TRBV4-3
TGCGCCAGCAGCCAGTCCAGGGTCTCGCAATACGAGCAGTACTTC
CASSQSRVSQYEQYF
>TRBJ2-3|.|few|TRBV7-9
TGTGCCAGCAGCCCTAGGAGGGTCCCCGTTTCTAGCACAGATACGCAGTATTTT
CASSPRRVPVSSTDTQYF
>TRBJ2-3|.|.|TRBV4-3
TGCGCCAGCAGCCGGGACTTGGGCCGAGCGTCAGATACGCAGTATTTT
CASSRDLGRASDTQYF
>TRBJ1-2|.|.|TRBV7-2
TGTGCCAGCAGCACAGTTGGGGGCTTCGCCTATGGCTACACCTTC
CASSTVGGFAYGYTF
>TRBJ2-1|TRBD2|.|TRBV6-5
TGTGCCAGCAGGCGCACTAGCGGGGGGGTCCCCAATGAGCAGTTCTTC
CASRRTSGGVPNEQFF
>TRBJ2-6|TRBD1|once|TRBV20-1
TGCAGTGCTAGTGACAGGGAAATCTCTGGGGCCAACGTCCTGACTTTC
CSASDREISGANVLTF
>TRBJ2-3|.|.|TRBV6-2/TRBV6-3
TGTGCCAGCAGTTACCTAGGGAAGGGCACAGATACGCAGTATTTT
CASSYLGKGTDTQYF
>TRBJ2-7|TRBD1|once|TRBV7-2
TGTGCCAGCACCATAGCGACAGGGGCGGGCGAGCAGTACTTC
CASTIATGAGEQYF
>TRBJ1-2|.|few|TRBV7-9
TGTGCCAGCAGCTTAGACGTTAACTATGGCTACACCTTC
CASSLDVNYGYTF
>TRBJ1-1|TRBD1|.|TRBV25-1
TGTGCCAGCGGACAGGCAGTGAACACTGAAGCTTTCTTT
CASGQAVNTEAFF
>TRBJ1-6|TRBD1|.|TRBV10-3
TGTGCCATCAGTGAATCCGGGACAGGGAATTCACCCCTCCACTTT
CAISESGTGNSPLHF
>TRBJ2-1|TRBD1|few|TRBV29-1
TGCAGCGTTGCTCCCCCCGGGACAGGGGGCGATGAGCAGTTCTTC
CSVAPPGTGGDEQFF
>TRBJ1-5|.|.|TRBV2
TGTGCCAGCCGGTCCGGGCGGGGGACGGGCAATCAGCCCCAGCATTTT
CASRSGRGTGNQPQHF
>TRBJ1-6|TRBD1|.|TRBV9
TGTGCCAGCAGCACGGGGACAGCTTTTAATTCACCCCTCCACTTT
CASSTGTAFNSPLHF
>TRBJ2-3|.|once|TRBV29-1
TGCAGCGTTGACGGGCAGGGAGTGGGCGAGATCCGGACAGATACGCAGTATTTT
CSVDGQGVGEIRTDTQYF
>TRBJ2-1|TRBD2|few|TRBV4-3
TGCGCCAGCAGCCAAACCCGGACGGGGGGTTCGCGGTTCTTC
CASSQTRTGGSRFF
>TRBJ2-3|TRBD2|.|TRBV4-2
TGTGCCAGCAGCTCCCCAGGAGCGGGGGGAACAGATACGCAGTATTTT
CASSSPGAGGTDTQYF
>TRBJ1-2|.|.|TRBV6-2/TRBV6-3
TGTGCCAGAAGTTACAGACCCGACTATGGCTACACCTTC
CARSYRPDYGYTF
>TRBJ2-7|TRBD2|.|TRBV6-1
TGTGCCAGCCGTTTATTAGCGGGGGGTTCCTACGAGCAGTACTTC
CASRLLAGGSYEQYF
>TRBJ2-3|.|.|TRBV7-2
TGTGCCAGCAGCTCAGAGGGAGTTAGCACAGATACGCAGTATTTT
CASSSEGVSTDTQYF
>TRBJ2-5|.|.|TRBV7-3
TGTGCCAGCAGCCCAGCAGGGTTCTCAAGCGAGACCCAGTACTTC
CASSPAGFSSETQYF
>TRBJ2-7|.|few|TRBV29-1
TGCAGCGTTGTAGAGCAGATAGCCTACGAGCAGTACTTC
CSVVEQIAYEQYF
>TRBJ2-3|TRBD2|few|TRBV4-3
TGCGCCAGCAGCCAGGGGACTAGGGCTGATACGCAGTATTTT
CASSQGTRADTQYF
>TRBJ2-2|TRBD1|.|TRBV9
TGTGCCAGCAGCGCCAGGGACAGGGTGAACACCGGGGAGCTGTTTTTT
CASSARDRVNTGELFF
>TRBJ2-5|TRBD1|.|TRBV12-3/TRBV12-4
TGTGCCAGCAGTTTAGCGTGGACAGGGGGCGCAGGGGGCCAAGAGACCCAGTACTTC
CASSLAWTGGAGGQETQYF
>TRBJ2-5|.|.|TRBV3-1
TGTGCCAGCAGCCAAGATATCAGTCAAGAGACCCAGTACTTC
CASSQDISQETQYF
>TRBJ2-3|TRBD2|few|TRBV3-1
TGTGCCAGCAGCCAGGGGCTGGGGACTAGTGTTGGAGATACGCAGTATTTT
CASSQGLGTSVGDTQYF
>TRBJ1-2|.|few|TRBV20-1
TGCAGTGCGGAAGCTGGCTACACCTTC
CSAEAGYTF
>TRBJ2-7|.|.|TRBV7-2
TGTGCCAGCAGTTATACGGCCGCTCGCGAGCAGTACTTC
CASSYTAAREQYF
>TRBJ1-2|.|.|TRBV2
TGTGCCAGCAGTGAAGTCAGGAACTTCTATGGCTACACCTTC
CASSEVRNFYGYTF
>TRBJ2-1|.|few|TRBV20-1
TGCAGTGCTAGGGAATACAGAGTAGACTACAATGAGCAGTTCTTC
CSAREYRVDYNEQFF
>TRBJ2-1|TRBD2|few|TRBV9
TGTGCCAGCAGCGCCCCCGGGTCGGGGGGTGAGCAGTTCTTC
CASSAPGSGGEQFF
>TRBJ1-2|TRBD1|few|TRBV6-5
TGTGCCAGCAGTGACAGGGGAGGTGGCTACACCTTC
CASSDRGGGYTF
>TRBJ2-3|.|.|TRBV12-3/TRBV12-4
TGTGCCAGCAGATGGGGCCCGGGGGATACGCAGTATTTT
CASRWGPGDTQYF
>TRBJ1-6|.|.|TRBV11-2
TGTGCCAGCAGCTTAGATTTGCAGGGTTTTCCACCCCTCCACTTT
CASSLDLQGFPPLHF
>TRBJ1-5|.|.|TRBV7-2
TGTGCCAGCAGCGCGGACAGTTATCAGCCCCAGCATTTT
CASSADSYQPQHF